This is a list of T cell receptor beta chains from one sample in a study of cytomegalovirus exposure and HLA in healthy donors. Data came from immunoSEQ multiplex PCR; TCRdb stores just in-frame clones and leaves some out. Its listing shows around 200,000 clones. Input material: PBMCs. The receptors come from a girl aged 2 to 10 in good health and CMV-seropositive. Both conserved end residues are part of each CDR3. The order of the fields is V gene, D gene, J gene, CDR3 protein, CDR3 DNA. D genes are given only for firm matches.

>TRBV11-2|NA|TRBJ1-1
CASIAGGYTEAFF
TGTGCCAGCATAGCCGGGGGGTACACTGAAGCTTTCTTT
>TRBV28|TRBD1|TRBJ2-7
CASSNRDRPYEQYF
TGTGCCAGCAGTAACCGGGACAGACCCTACGAGCAGTACTTC
>TRBV7-9|TRBD1|TRBJ2-3
CATDRGMGDTQYF
TGTGCCACGGACAGGGGGATGGGGGATACGCAGTATTTT
>TRBV6-1|NA|TRBJ2-3
CASSDGVRQYF
TGTGCCAGCAGTGACGGAGTCCGGCAGTATTTT
>TRBV5-6|TRBD1|TRBJ1-5
CASSENRGSGNQPQHF
TGTGCCAGCAGCGAAAACAGGGGGTCGGGCAATCAGCCCCAGCATTTT
>TRBV5-6|NA|TRBJ1-4
CASSGVSGNGKLFF
TGTGCCAGCAGCGGGGTGTCAGGGAACGGGAAACTGTTTTTT
>TRBV28|NA|TRBJ1-2
CASLPPGGRVNYGYTF
TGTGCCAGCCTCCCCCCTGGCGGCAGGGTGAACTATGGCTACACCTTC
>TRBV2|NA|TRBJ2-5
CASRIQGGTETQYF
TGTGCCAGCAGGATACAGGGCGGAACAGAGACCCAGTACTTC
>TRBV7-9|NA|TRBJ2-1
CASSLGRAGYNEQFF
TGTGCCAGCAGCTTAGGTCGGGCGGGCTACAATGAGCAGTTCTTC
>TRBV7-2|NA|TRBJ2-7
CASSLTASSSYEQYF
TGTGCCAGCAGCTTAACGGCTAGCTCGTCCTACGAGCAGTACTTC
>TRBV30|NA|TRBJ2-7
CACPGHNYEQYF
TGTGCCTGTCCGGGACACAACTACGAGCAGTACTTC
>TRBV29-1|TRBD1|TRBJ2-2
CSVKQGAPTGELFF
TGCAGCGTTAAACAGGGGGCTCCCACCGGGGAGCTGTTTTTT